The 6 T cell receptor beta chains below come from one sample, sequenced in a study of shared clonotypes between healthy human individuals. Clones were read by immunoSEQ multiplex PCR, and TCRdb kept only the in-frame ones, dropping some. This sample yields 800,000 or so clones, of which about 96% are seen a single time; about 0.21% belongs to the top ten. Naive CD8 isolation took CD45RO-negative cells positively selected for CCR7 and excluded terminally differentiated effector memory CD45RA+ cells. Source material: naive CD8+ T cells sorted from blood. The receptors derive from a man aged 25 to 45 in good health.

V gene TRBV9 combines with J gene TRBJ2-5, with 14 bases aligning to TRBD2. The germline V gene encodes CDR1 SGDLS and CDR2 YYNGEE. The junction had 6 bases not matched to a gene; V was cut back by 3 bases and J by 5 bases. The CDR3 has 16 amino acids. The CDR3 protein is CASSAGTSGRYETQYF. The CDR3 DNA follows: TGTGCCAGCAGCGCTGGGACTAGCGGGAGATACGAGACCCAGTACTTC.

The chain joins TRBV7-9 to TRBJ1-4, with D possibly TRBD1 on 5 matching bases. This CDR3 region has 14 residues. Germline V CDR1 and CDR2: SEHNR, FQNEAQ (reference sequence). The germline V and J ends were trimmed by 5 bases and 5 bases, with 12 bases remaining between them. The CDR3 nucleotides read TGTGCCAGCAGCCCCCTCTGGGGGAATGAAAAACTGTTTTTT. It translates to CASSPLWGNEKLFF.

J is TRBJ2-1 and V is TRBV10-3; 11 bases line up with TRBD2. The ends lost 0 bases at V and 6 bases at J; junction bases unmatched: 1. Germline loops: CDR1 ENHRY, CDR2 SYGVKD. This CDR3 has 15 amino acids. The CDR3 spells CAISESLAGGNEQFF. CDR3 bases: TGTGCCATCAGTGAGTCCCTAGCGGGAGGCAATGAGCAGTTCTTC.

The V and J genes are TRBV1 and TRBJ2-1; the table calls TRBD1, which could not be checked here. TRBV1 is a known pseudogene. The CDR3 has 15 residues. CDR3 region: CTSSQDHGQGAQQFF. CDR3 nucleotides: TGCACCAGCAGCCAAGATCACGGACAGGGGGCTCAGCAGTTCTTC.

The rearrangement joins TRBV9 to TRBJ2-7; TRBD1 or TRBD2 may be the D gene (7 bases each). The CDR3 loop spans 17 amino acids. CDR1 is SGDLS, CDR2 YYNGEE, per germline. V was pared by 5 bases and J by 2 bases, with 23 bases between. In DNA form, the CDR3 reads TGTGCCAGCAGTGAAGGGACAGCCGGGACTACCGCCTACGAGCAGTACTTC. Residues: CASSEGTAGTTAYEQYF. Supplemented by reference TRBV9 and TRBJ2-7, the full variable domain reads DSGVTQTPKHLITATGQRVTLRCSPRSGDLSVYWYQQSLDQGLQFLIQYYNGEERAKGNILERFSAQQFPDLHSELNLSSLELGDSALYFCASSEGTAGTTAYEQYFGPGTRLTVT.

The chain couples TRBV27 to TRBJ2-1, with D possibly TRBD2 on 6 matching bases. In germline, CDR1 is MNHEY, CDR2 SMNVEV (reference sequence). Trimming took off 2 bases at V and 2 bases at J, with 10 bases between the two ends. The CDR3 is 15 residues long. CDR3 protein: CASSLLGRTYNEQFF. As DNA, the CDR3 is TGTGCCAGCAGTTTACTCGGGAGAACCTACAATGAGCAGTTCTTC.